The 28 T cell receptor beta chains below all came from one sample that was sequenced in a study of T cell repertoires in cytomegalovirus infection. TCRdb passed the reads through MiXCR, listing each CDR3 protein once. The table has roughly 500,000 distinct CDR3 sequences, about 11% seen once; the top ten hold 10%. Sequencing was carried out using PBMCs. Receptors were obtained from a human donor in good health (CMV status not recorded). Some clones in this sample may be carry-over from other donors' samples.

This chain joins TRBV12-3 or TRBV12-4 and TRBJ2-1; maybe TRBD2 (7 bases). The CDR3 is 15 amino acids. V lost 6 bases and J lost 3, with 15 bases in between. The DNA for the CDR3 is TGTGCCAGCAGCACGGGGGGCGGGGGCTACAATGAGCAGTTCTTC. Encoded protein: CASSTGGGGYNEQFF.

This clonotype was seen many times. This chain joins TRBV11-2 and TRBJ2-5, with D possibly TRBD2 on 5 matching bases. The CDR3 is made up of 15 amino acids. V was clipped by 1 base and J by 2 bases, with 11 bases between them. Looked up from germline, CDR1 is SGHAT and CDR2 is FQNNGV. In nucleotides, the CDR3 is TGTGCCAGCAGCTTAGTATTGGGAGTACAAGAGACCCAGTACTTC. It encodes CASSLVLGVQETQYF.

This clonotype was seen repeatedly, ten times or more. The chain has TRBV7-8 and TRBJ2-5; 12 nucleotides agree with TRBD1. The germline CDR1 and CDR2 sequences are SGHVS and FQNEAQ. V shed 2 bases and J 5 bases; nucleotides not matched to a gene: 9. The CDR3 is 17 residues long. CDR3 residues: CASSLRTGTGGRETQYF. CDR3 bases: TGTGCCAGCAGCTTACGTACCGGGACAGGGGGCCGGGAGACCCAGTACTTC.

This clonotype was observed at least ten times. The rearrangement uses TRBV12-3 or TRBV12-4 and TRBJ1-1; a possible D gene is TRBD1 (5 bases). The CDR3 totals 12 residues. V shed 6 bases and J shed 5 bases, with 10 bases lying between them. The CDR3 sequence is CASRWGGTEAFF. As DNA, the CDR3 is TGTGCCAGCAGGTGGGGGGGGACTGAAGCTTTCTTT.

This clonotype was counted many times. The chain couples TRBV15 to TRBJ2-3; TRBD2 agrees at 10 bases. With V trimmed by 3 bases and J by 5 bases, 8 bases remained unmatched. The CDR3 loop spans 16 amino acids. CDR1 is LNHNV, CDR2 YYDKDF, per germline (reference sequence). The CDR3 DNA sequence: TGTGCCACCAGCAGTAACCTAGCGGGGGTGGGAGATACGCAGTATTTT. Its protein is CATSSNLAGVGDTQYF.

This clonotype was detected many times. The chain couples TRBV12-3 or TRBV12-4 to TRBJ1-1, with 8 bases that match TRBD1. The CDR3 loop spans 15 amino acids. V lost 7 bases to trimming and J lost 6 bases; unmatched junction nucleotides: 13. The CDR3 nucleotides read TGTGCCAGCACTCCGGTCCCGCTGACAGGGGCTGAAGCTTTCTTT. Its translation is CASTPVPLTGAEAFF.

This clonotype has a count of ten or more. The CDR3 region is CASRTGTGVYNEQFF. CDR3 nucleotide sequence: TGTGCCAGCAGAACCGGGACAGGGGTCTACAATGAGCAGTTCTTC. The rearrangement uses TRBV7-9 and TRBJ2-1, with 10 bases identical to TRBD1. Germline V gene data show CDR1 as SEHNR and CDR2 as FQNEAQ (reference sequence). Trimming took 6 bases from V and 3 from J; bases not matched to a gene: 5. This CDR3 has 15 residues.

This clonotype was counted many times. The rearrangement links TRBV19 to TRBJ2-5; D call uncertain. The CDR3 spans 13 residues. Trimming stripped 5 bases from V and 7 bases from J, with 14 bases between. Germline CDR1 reads LNHDA; CDR2 reads SQIVND (reference sequence). The CDR3 here is CASSPDNHRTQYF. CDR3 sequence (DNA): TGTGCCAGTAGTCCCGACAACCACCGGACCCAGTACTTC.

The chain has TRBV20-1 and TRBJ2-3; 8 bases align to TRBD2. Per germline, CDR1 DFQATT and CDR2 SNEGSKA (reference sequence). Losses at the gene ends were 1 base for V and 0 bases for J; bases not matched to a gene: 3. The CDR3 covers 15 residues. The DNA for the CDR3 is TGCAGTGCTAGAGGTAGCGGGGCTAGCACAGATACGCAGTATTTT. Translated, it gives CSARGSGASTDTQYF.

This clonotype has only a few counts. The chain uses TRBV30 and TRBJ1-2; D remains unclear. V was clipped by 5 bases and J by 3 bases, with 4 bases between them. The CDR3 extends over 10 amino acids. Germline CDR1 and CDR2: GTSNPN and SVGIG (reference sequence). DNA of the CDR3: TGTGCCTGGGCGGACTATGGCTACACCTTC. Its translation is CAWADYGYTF.

This clonotype was counted at least ten times. The chain uses TRBV5-1 and TRBJ2-5, with TRBD1 matching over 9 bases. V gave up 4 bases and J gave up 1 base; unmatched junction bases: 5. CDR1 and CDR2 (germline): SGHRS, YFSETQ. The CDR3 covers 15 residues. The CDR3 protein is CASSQLGQGQETQYF. In DNA form, the CDR3 reads TGCGCCAGCAGCCAATTGGGACAGGGCCAAGAGACCCAGTACTTC.

The V and J genes are TRBV2 and TRBJ1-5, with D possibly TRBD1 on 5 matching bases. The germline V and J ends were trimmed by 7 bases and 2 bases, with 9 bases remaining between them. Looked up from germline, CDR1 is SNHLY and CDR2 is FYNNEI. The CDR3 is made up of 13 amino acids. The DNA of the CDR3 is TGTGCCAGCAAGCGGGACGGCAATCAGCCCCAGCATTTT. Residues: CASKRDGNQPQHF.

There are many counts of this clonotype. The chain has TRBV7-8 and TRBJ2-3; 7 bases match TRBD1. The germline V gene has CDR1 SGHVS and CDR2 FQNEAQ. Trimming removed 5 bases from V and 2 bases from J; junction bases left unmatched: 7. The length of the CDR3 is 15 residues. CDR3: CASSLMGTATDTQYF. CDR3 in DNA: TGTGCCAGCAGCCTGATGGGGACAGCCACAGATACGCAGTATTTT.

This clonotype was counted a few times. The CDR3 loop reads CASSQFQGNTGELFF. CDR3 DNA: TGTGCCAGCAGCCAATTCCAAGGGAACACCGGGGAGCTGTTTTTT. This sequence joins TRBV14 and TRBJ2-2; D is uncertain. Germline loops: CDR1 SGHDN, CDR2 FVKESK. The CDR3 is 15 residues long. Deletions cut 2 bases from V and 1 base from J, with 8 bases between.

The sample holds a few counts of this clonotype. The V gene is TRBV12-3 or TRBV12-4, the J gene TRBJ2-7; the match to TRBD1 covers 8 bases. The J segment lost 6 bases and the V segment lost 5 bases, leaving 12 bases of the junction unmatched. This CDR3 has 15 residues. CDR3: CASSHTGGETTEQYF. CDR3 in DNA: TGTGCCAGCAGTCATACAGGGGGTGAGACTACCGAGCAGTACTTC.

This clonotype was seen many times. The chain couples TRBV12-3 or TRBV12-4 to TRBJ2-5; 11 bases match TRBD1. The CDR3 extends over 15 amino acids. V dropped 6 bases and J dropped 5; count of bases not matched to a gene: 8. This CDR3 is CASSPGTGGRETQYF. CDR3 coding DNA: TGTGCCAGCAGCCCCGGGACAGGGGGTCGCGAGACCCAGTACTTC.

J is TRBJ2-2 and V is TRBV5-1, with 8 bases matching TRBD1. The V segment lost 3 bases and the J segment 7 bases; nucleotides outside the gene matches: 11. This CDR3 has 16 residues. The V gene's germline CDR1 is SGHRS and CDR2 YFSETQ. CDR3 protein: CASSSGQEVIGGELFF. The CDR3 DNA reads TGCGCCAGCAGCTCGGGACAGGAAGTAATCGGCGGGGAGCTGTTTTTT.

There are a few counts of this clonotype. The rearrangement uses TRBV6-2 or TRBV6-3 and TRBJ2-7; D not certain. This CDR3 comprises 14 residues. The germline V gene encodes CDR1 MNHEY and CDR2 SVGEGT. Trimming pared 2 bases from V and 5 bases from J, leaving 13 bases between. The CDR3 protein is CASSYGRISDEQYF. The CDR3, as DNA: TGTGCCAGCAGTTACGGGCGGATTTCGGACGAGCAGTACTTC.

As to this clonotype: It may be a read error: a sequence one base away is much more abundant. The rearrangement uses TRBV2 and TRBJ2-1; no reliable D call. Germline CDR1 reads SNHLY; CDR2 reads FYNNEI. The CDR3 consists of 14 residues. CDR3 protein: CASSVESSYNEQLF. The CDR3 nucleotides are TGTGCCAGCAGTGTGGAGAGCTCCTACAATGAGCAGCTCTTC.

This clonotype was recorded a few times. This sequence joins TRBV3-1 and TRBJ2-7, with D uncertain. The CDR3 spans 15 residues. Germline assignment: CDR1 LGHDT and CDR2 YNNKEL (reference sequence). V was pared by 1 base and J by 0 bases, with 10 bases between. DNA for the CDR3: TGTGCCAGCAGCCAAGCGGCTGAGAGCTCCTACGAGCAGTACTTC. Amino acid sequence: CASSQAAESSYEQYF.

The gene calls are TRBV19 and TRBJ2-2, with 10 bases that match TRBD1. Germline trimming cut 5 bases from V and 8 bases from J; bases unmatched to any gene: 8. The CDR3 is 15 amino acids. Germline lookup yields CDR1 LNHDA and CDR2 SQIVND (reference sequence). The CDR3 spells CASSLRTGGLGELFF. Written as DNA, the CDR3 is TGTGCCAGTAGTCTTCGGACAGGGGGATTGGGGGAGCTGTTTTTT.

This clonotype appeared many times. The chain combines TRBV7-8 with TRBJ2-7; D is undetermined. The V end was cut by 1 base, the J end by 1 base, with 8 bases between. The CDR3 totals 14 residues. Per germline, CDR1 SGHVS and CDR2 FQNEAQ. CDR3 nucleotides: TGTGCCAGCAGCTTAGGCCAGCCGTCCTACGAGCAGTACTTC. Translation: CASSLGQPSYEQYF.

This clonotype appeared many times. The V gene is TRBV6-5, the J gene TRBJ2-7; 7 bases match TRBD2. This CDR3 is 15 amino acids long. The germline V gene encodes CDR1 MNHEY and CDR2 SVGAGI. Trimming removed 4 bases from V and 4 bases from J; junction bases left unmatched: 10. The chain's CDR3 is CASSSPRLAAYEQYF. The CDR3 DNA is TGTGCCAGCAGTTCTCCAAGGCTAGCGGCATACGAGCAGTACTTC.

This clonotype was seen ten or more times. The chain uses TRBV7-2 and TRBJ1-4; a weak D match, TRBD1 (5 bases). This CDR3 has 15 residues. Trimming stripped 6 bases from V and 4 bases from J, with 15 bases between. Germline V gene sequence: CDR1 SGHTA, CDR2 FQGNSA. DNA of the CDR3: TGTGCCAGCAGGGGGTGGGGCCAGAGTAATGAAAAACTGTTTTTT. This sequence encodes CASRGWGQSNEKLFF.

There are many counts of this clonotype. The junction differs from germline at one of its ends, possibly a read error. CDR3: CASSIAAPMEQYF. The CDR3 coding sequence is TGTGCCAGCAGTATAGCGGCTCCAATGGAACAGTACTTC. The rearrangement links TRBV12-3 or TRBV12-4 to TRBJ2-7; perhaps TRBD2 as D (6 bases). The CDR3 extends over 13 amino acids.

The V call is TRBV6-5, the J call TRBJ1-1, with 8 bases identical to TRBD1. Losses at the gene ends were 5 bases for V and 8 bases for J; bases not matched to a gene: 7. This CDR3 has 13 residues. Germline CDR1 reads MNHEY; CDR2 reads SVGAGI. In DNA form, the CDR3 reads TGTGCCAGCAGTAGATCGGGACAGGCAGAAGCTTTCTTT. It codes for CASSRSGQAEAFF.

The rearrangement uses TRBV5-1 and TRBJ2-6, with a tentative D call TRBD1 (5 bases). V lost 4 bases and J 4 bases, leaving 15 bases between the germline ends. CDR1 and CDR2 from the germline V gene are SGHRS and YFSETQ. The CDR3 spans 16 residues. CDR3 sequence reads: CASSPPSGRGANVLTF. CDR3 in DNA: TGCGCCAGCAGCCCACCTTCAGGGCGGGGGGCCAACGTCCTGACTTTC.

A few counts support this clonotype. The rearrangement links TRBV2 to TRBJ1-5; D gene uncertain. Trimming took off 3 bases at V and 6 bases at J, with 12 bases between the two ends. CDR1 and CDR2 (germline): SNHLY, FYNNEI. The CDR3 has 14 residues. The CDR3 region is CASSDTGLGQPQHF. CDR3 DNA sequence: TGTGCCAGCAGTGATACGGGGTTGGGTCAGCCCCAGCATTTT.